These T cell receptor beta chains were read from a single sample in a study of immune evolution from preneoplasia to lung adenocarcinoma. The repertoire was sequenced with immunoSEQ multiplex PCR; TCRdb's copy has only in-frame clones and lacks some. Among 15,000 to 20,000 clones listed, approximately 86% were seen once. The sequencing input was FFPE invasive lung adenocarcinoma tissue. The receptors were gathered from a person aged 70 to 85 with invasive lung adenocarcinoma. The CDR3 runs from the conserved cysteine through the conserved F or W. The D gene is left open where the match is weak. The size entry is marked missing in some rows and otherwise reads once, few, many or a size class.

d_call | clone_size | j_call | cdr3_length | v_call | cdr3_nt | cdr3_aa
TRBD2 | NA | TRBJ2-1 | 16 | TRBV11-2 | TGTGCCAGCAGGATGAGCGGGGGGGGAAGGTACAATGAGCAGTTCTTC | CASRMSGGGRYNEQFF
NA | NA | TRBJ1-1 | 14 | TRBV2 | TGTGCCAGCCTCCAAGGAGGGCGGAGGACTGAAGCTTTCTTT | CASLQGGRRTEAFF
NA | NA | TRBJ2-7 | 15 | TRBV12-1 | TGTGCCAGCAGCTTTAGCCAGGGGCCGGCGTACGAGCAGTACTTC | CASSFSQGPAYEQYF
TRBD1 | NA | TRBJ2-7 | 15 | TRBV6-5 | TGTGCCAGCAGGCGGACAGGGGGGGACCGGGAAGAGCAGTACTTC | CASRRTGGDREEQYF
NA | NA | TRBJ2-1 | 16 | TRBV11-3 | TGTGCCAGCAGCTTATCTTTCGGGGGATTTGGGGGTGAGCAGTTCTTC | CASSLSFGGFGGEQFF
NA | few | TRBJ2-7 | 13 | TRBV7-2 | TGTGCCAGCAGCTCTCTTGTAGACCTCGAGCAGTACTTC | CASSSLVDLEQYF
NA | NA | TRBJ1-1 | 16 | TRBV4-1 | TGCGCCAGCAGCCAAGAAGTACGAGGCGTGAACACTGAAGCTTTCTTT | CASSQEVRGVNTEAFF
TRBD1 | NA | TRBJ1-2 | 12 | TRBV29-1 | TGCAGCGTCGGGGGGACAGACTATGGCTACACCTTC | CSVGGTDYGYTF
TRBD1 | NA | TRBJ1-1 | 14 | TRBV28 | TGTGCCCACAAACGGGACAGGACGAACACTGAAGCTTTCTTT | CAHKRDRTNTEAFF
TRBD1 | NA | TRBJ1-1 | 15 | TRBV28 | TGTGCCAGCAGTTCACAGGGGGCGGGAAACACTGAAGCTTTCTTT | CASSSQGAGNTEAFF
NA | NA | TRBJ1-1 | 16 | TRBV21-1 | TGTGCCAGCAGCAGCCCAAAACAGGGGTTGAACACTGAAGCTTTCTTT | CASSSPKQGLNTEAFF
NA | NA | TRBJ2-7 | 11 | TRBV5-1 | TGCGCCAGCAGCTCGAAGACAGAGCAGTACTTC | CASSSKTEQYF
NA | NA | TRBJ1-1 | 13 | TRBV29-1 | TGCAGCGTTTCCAATCGGGGCAACACTGAAGCTTTCTTT | CSVSNRGNTEAFF
NA | NA | TRBJ1-5 | 15 | TRBV7-6 | TGTGCCAGCAGCTTAGCGGCAGGACGAAATCAGCCCCAGCATTTT | CASSLAAGRNQPQHF
NA | NA | TRBJ2-1 | 16 | TRBV7-9 | TGTGCCAGCAGCTTACTAATAAGCGAATCCTACAATGAGCAGTTCTTC | CASSLLISESYNEQFF
NA | NA | TRBJ1-2 | 14 | TRBV28 | TGTGCCAGCAGTTTAACGACGGGGTCAGAGGGCTACACCTTC | CASSLTTGSEGYTF
NA | NA | TRBJ1-2 | 14 | TRBV4-1 | TGCGCCAGCAGCCAAGCGGAGTTGAAATATGGCTACACTTTC | CASSQAELKYGYTF
NA | large | TRBJ2-6 | 15 | TRBV5-8 | TGTGCCAGCAGCTTGGAGGTCTCTGGGGCCAACGTCCTGACTTTC | CASSLEVSGANVLTF
NA | NA | TRBJ2-7 | 14 | TRBV5-6 | TGTGCCAGCAGCTTATTTCATAACTCCTACGAGCAGTACTTC | CASSLFHNSYEQYF
NA | NA | TRBJ1-1 | 16 | TRBV28 | TGTGCCACCTCGAGGGGGGGGGCCACTATGAACACTGAAGCTTTCTTT | CATSRGGATMNTEAFF
NA | NA | TRBJ2-7 | 14 | TRBV10-3 | TGTGCCATCGGGAAGGCCCCGCCCCGCTACGAGCAGTACTTC | CAIGKAPPRYEQYF
NA | NA | TRBJ1-1 | 14 | TRBV7-3 | TGTGCCAGCAGCTTAACGGGGGGCGCGACTGAAGCTTTCTTT | CASSLTGGATEAFF
TRBD1 | medium-sized | TRBJ1-2 | 13 | TRBV19 | TGTGCCAGTAGTATGATGGGACAGGATGGCTACACCTTC | CASSMMGQDGYTF
TRBD2 | NA | TRBJ2-3 | 13 | TRBV29-1 | TGCAGCGTTGAAGGTAGCGGGGACGATACGCAGTATTTT | CSVEGSGDDTQYF